This TCR beta chain is drawn from a study of CD8 T cells in Susac syndrome. Random hexamers were used to reverse transcribe an amount of about 0.5 to 1 ug RNA. MiXCR, run by TCRdb on the immunoSEQ multiplex PCR reads, gives a single entry per CDR3 protein. The sample has 95,000 to 150,000 distinct CDR3 sequences; around 94% are singletons. This clonotype has only one observation. The sample taken for sequencing was CD8+ T cells from PBMCs. This receptor was taken from a human donor with Susac syndrome.

CDR3 in amino acids: CASSSQGPVAQYF. The DNA of the CDR3 is TGTGCCAGCAGCTCCCAGGGACCTGTGGCCCAGTACTTC. The genes are TRBV13 and TRBJ2-5; the D call may be TRBD1 or TRBD2 (5 bases each). CDR1 and CDR2 from the germline V gene are PRHDT and FYEKMQ (reference sequence). Trimming shortened V by 4 bases and J by 9 bases, and 15 bases separated the two germline ends. The CDR3 extends over 13 amino acids.